The entry that follows covers one TCR beta chain sequence. Its specificity is unknown. Trimming removed 8 bases from V and 4 bases from J, with 18 bases in between. The CDR3 contains 15 residues. CDR1 and CDR2 from the germline V gene are LNHDA and SQIVND (reference sequence). After 5'RACE with constant-segment primers, TCR alpha and TCR beta cDNA libraries carrying sample barcodes and UMIs were obtained. TCRdb called the 5' RACE reads again in MiXCR, with one record for every CDR3 protein. The sample holds 350,000 to 450,000 distinct CDR3 sequences, approximately 15% seen once. This entry is derived from a study of T-cell memory formation after mild COVID-19. Study findings and constraints: Whereas later expanders leaned CD4+, clones contracting day 15 to 85 showed a balanced CD4/CD8 makeup. Clones which contracted sat mainly in CM and EM if CD4+, and in EMRA if CD8+.

The receptor was isolated from a man between 18 and 29 years old who had mild COVID-19 (a few samples of this study predate the infection). Cell type and time point are not known. The V gene is TRBV19, the J gene TRBJ1-5, with D unclear. Sequenced sample: PBMCs or a T cell subset sorted from them (not recorded which). CDR3 in amino acids: CASARVGSDNQPQHF. The CDR3 DNA reads TGTGCCAGTGCCCGGGTAGGGTCAGATAATCAGCCCCAGCATTTT.